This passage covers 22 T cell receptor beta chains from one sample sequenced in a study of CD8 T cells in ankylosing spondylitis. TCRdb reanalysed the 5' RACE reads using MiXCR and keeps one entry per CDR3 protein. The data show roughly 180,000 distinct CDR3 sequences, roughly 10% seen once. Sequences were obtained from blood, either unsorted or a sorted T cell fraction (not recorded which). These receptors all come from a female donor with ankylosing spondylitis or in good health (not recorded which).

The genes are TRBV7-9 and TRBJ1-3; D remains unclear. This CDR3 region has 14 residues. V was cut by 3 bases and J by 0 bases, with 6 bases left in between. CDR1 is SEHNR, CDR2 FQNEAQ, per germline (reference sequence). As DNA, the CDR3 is TGTGCCAGCAGCTTCGGTCCCTCTGGAAACACCATATATTTT. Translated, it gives CASSFGPSGNTIYF.

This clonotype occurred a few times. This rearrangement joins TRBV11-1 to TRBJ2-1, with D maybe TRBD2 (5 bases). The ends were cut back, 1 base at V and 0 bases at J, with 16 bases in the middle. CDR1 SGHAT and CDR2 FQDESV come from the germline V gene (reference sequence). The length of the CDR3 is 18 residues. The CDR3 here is CASSLVVALGSSYNEQFF. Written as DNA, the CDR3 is TGTGCCAGCAGCTTAGTGGTAGCGTTAGGGAGCTCCTACAATGAGCAGTTCTTC. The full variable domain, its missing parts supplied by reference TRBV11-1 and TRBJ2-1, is EAEVAQSPRYKITEKSQAVAFWCDPISGHATLYWYRQILGQGPELLVQFQDESVVDDSQLPKDRFSAERLKGVDSTLKIQPAELGDSAMYLCASSLVVALGSSYNEQFFGPGTRLTVL.

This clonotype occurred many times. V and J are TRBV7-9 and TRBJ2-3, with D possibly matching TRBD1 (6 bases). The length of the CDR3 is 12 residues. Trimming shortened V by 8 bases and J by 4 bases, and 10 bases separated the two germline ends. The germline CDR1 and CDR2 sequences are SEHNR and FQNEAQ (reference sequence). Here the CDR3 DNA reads TGTGCCAGCGGACAGAGTGCAGATACGCAGTATTTT. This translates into CASGQSADTQYF.

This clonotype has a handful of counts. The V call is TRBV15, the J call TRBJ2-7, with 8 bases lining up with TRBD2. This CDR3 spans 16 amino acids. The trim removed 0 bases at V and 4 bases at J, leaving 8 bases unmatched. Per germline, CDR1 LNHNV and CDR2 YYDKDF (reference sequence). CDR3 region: CATSRDRGGRSYEQYF. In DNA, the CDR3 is TGTGCCACCAGCAGAGATCGGGGCGGGAGGTCGTACGAGCAGTACTTC.

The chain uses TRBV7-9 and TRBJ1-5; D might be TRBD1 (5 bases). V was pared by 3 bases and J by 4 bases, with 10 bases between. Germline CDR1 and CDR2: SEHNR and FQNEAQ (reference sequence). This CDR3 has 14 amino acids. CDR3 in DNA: TGTGCCAGCAGCTTTGGGACCGATAATCAGCCCCAGCATTTT. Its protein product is CASSFGTDNQPQHF.

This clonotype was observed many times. CDR3 DNA sequence: TGTGCCTCCCTAGCGGCTGAGTACAATGAGCAGTTCTTC. It encodes CASLAAEYNEQFF. V gene TRBV12-3 or TRBV12-4 combines with J gene TRBJ2-1; 7 bases align to TRBD2. The CDR3 sequence is 13 residues long. With 11 bases clipped from V and 4 bases from J, the junction kept 8 bases outside the gene matches.

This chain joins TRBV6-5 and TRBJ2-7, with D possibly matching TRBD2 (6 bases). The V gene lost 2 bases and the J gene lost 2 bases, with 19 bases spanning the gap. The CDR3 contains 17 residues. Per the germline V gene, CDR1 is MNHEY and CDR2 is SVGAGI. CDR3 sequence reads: CASSYATGSGLTYEQYF. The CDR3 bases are TGTGCCAGCAGTTACGCCACGGGGAGCGGACTAACCTACGAGCAGTACTTC.

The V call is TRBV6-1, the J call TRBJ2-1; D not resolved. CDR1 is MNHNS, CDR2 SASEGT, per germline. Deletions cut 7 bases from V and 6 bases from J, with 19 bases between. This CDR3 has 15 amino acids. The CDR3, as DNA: TGTGCCAGCACAGAGCGAATGGAAACGGTCAATGAGCAGTTCTTC. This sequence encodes CASTERMETVNEQFF.

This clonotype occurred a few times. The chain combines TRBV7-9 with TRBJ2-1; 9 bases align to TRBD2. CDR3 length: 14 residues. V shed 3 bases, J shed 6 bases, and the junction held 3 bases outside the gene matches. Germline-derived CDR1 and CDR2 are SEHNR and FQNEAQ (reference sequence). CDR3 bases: TGTGCCAGCAGCTTTAGCGGGAGCATCAATGAGCAGTTCTTC. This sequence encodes CASSFSGSINEQFF.

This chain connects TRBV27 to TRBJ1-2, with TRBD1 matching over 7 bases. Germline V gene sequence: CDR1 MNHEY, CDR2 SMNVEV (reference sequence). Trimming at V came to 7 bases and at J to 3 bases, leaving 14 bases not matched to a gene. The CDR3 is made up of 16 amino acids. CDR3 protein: CASKTTLGTAYYGYTF. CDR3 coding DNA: TGTGCCAGCAAAACGACGCTCGGGACAGCTTACTATGGCTACACCTTC.

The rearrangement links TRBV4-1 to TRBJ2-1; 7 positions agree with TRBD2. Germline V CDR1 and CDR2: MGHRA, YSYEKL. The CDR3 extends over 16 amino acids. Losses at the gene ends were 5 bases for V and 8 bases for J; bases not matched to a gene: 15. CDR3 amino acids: CASSFAFSGAADEQFF. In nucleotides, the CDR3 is TGCGCCAGCAGCTTTGCTTTCAGCGGGGCCGCGGATGAGCAGTTCTTC.

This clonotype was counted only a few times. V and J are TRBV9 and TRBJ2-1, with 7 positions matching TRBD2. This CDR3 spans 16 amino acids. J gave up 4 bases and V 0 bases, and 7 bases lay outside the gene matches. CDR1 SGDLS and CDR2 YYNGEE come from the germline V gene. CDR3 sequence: CASSVEVSSGYNEQFF. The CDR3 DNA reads TGTGCCAGCAGCGTAGAGGTGTCTAGCGGATACAATGAGCAGTTCTTC.

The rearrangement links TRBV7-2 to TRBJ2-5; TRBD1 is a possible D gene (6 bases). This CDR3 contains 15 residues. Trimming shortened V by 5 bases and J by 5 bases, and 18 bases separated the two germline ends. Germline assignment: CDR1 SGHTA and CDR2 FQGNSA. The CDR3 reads CASSHRDTATETQYF. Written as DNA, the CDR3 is TGTGCCAGCAGCCACCGGGACACTGCTACCGAGACCCAGTACTTC.

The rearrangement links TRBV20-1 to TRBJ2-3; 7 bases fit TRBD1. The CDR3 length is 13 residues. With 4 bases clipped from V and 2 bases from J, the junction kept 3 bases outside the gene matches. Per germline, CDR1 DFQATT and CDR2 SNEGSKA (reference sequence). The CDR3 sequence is CSATDRDTDTQYF. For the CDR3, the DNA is TGCAGTGCTACCGACAGGGACACAGATACGCAGTATTTT.

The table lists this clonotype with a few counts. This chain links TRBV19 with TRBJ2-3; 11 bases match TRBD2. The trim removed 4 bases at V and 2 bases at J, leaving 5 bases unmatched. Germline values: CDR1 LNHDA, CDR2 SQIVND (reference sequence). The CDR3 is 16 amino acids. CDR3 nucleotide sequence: TGTGCCAGTAGTACTGGGACTAGCGGACACACAGATACGCAGTATTTT. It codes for CASSTGTSGHTDTQYF.

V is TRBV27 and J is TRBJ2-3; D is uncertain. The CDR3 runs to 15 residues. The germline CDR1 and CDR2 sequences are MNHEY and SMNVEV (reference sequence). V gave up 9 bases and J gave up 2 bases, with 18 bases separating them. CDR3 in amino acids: CASSPFIELTDTQYF. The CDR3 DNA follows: TGTGCCAGTTCCCCCTTCATTGAGCTCACAGATACGCAGTATTTT.

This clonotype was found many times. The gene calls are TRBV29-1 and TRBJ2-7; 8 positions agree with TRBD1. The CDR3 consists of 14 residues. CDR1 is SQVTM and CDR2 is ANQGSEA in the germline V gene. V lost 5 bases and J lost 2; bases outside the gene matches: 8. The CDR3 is CSVIGQGRAYEQYF. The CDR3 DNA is TGCAGCGTTATAGGACAGGGAAGGGCCTACGAGCAGTACTTC.

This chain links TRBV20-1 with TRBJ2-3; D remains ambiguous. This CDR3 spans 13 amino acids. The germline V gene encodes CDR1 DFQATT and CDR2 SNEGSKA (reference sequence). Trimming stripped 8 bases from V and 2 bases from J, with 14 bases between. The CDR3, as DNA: TGCAGTCTACGGCCCATACCCACAGATACGCAGTATTTT. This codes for CSLRPIPTDTQYF.

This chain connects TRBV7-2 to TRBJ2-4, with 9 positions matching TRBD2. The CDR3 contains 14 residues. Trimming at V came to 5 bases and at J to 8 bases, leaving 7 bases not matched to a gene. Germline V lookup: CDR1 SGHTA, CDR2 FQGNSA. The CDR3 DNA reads TGTGCCAGCAGCGGTAGCGGGAGTGGAGACATTCAGTACTTC. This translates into CASSGSGSGDIQYF.

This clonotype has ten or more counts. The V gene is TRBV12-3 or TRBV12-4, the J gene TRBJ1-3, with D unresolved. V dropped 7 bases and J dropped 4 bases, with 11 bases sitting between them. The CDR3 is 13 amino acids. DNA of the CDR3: TGTGCCAGCACCCACGGACTCGGAAACACCATATATTTT. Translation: CASTHGLGNTIYF.

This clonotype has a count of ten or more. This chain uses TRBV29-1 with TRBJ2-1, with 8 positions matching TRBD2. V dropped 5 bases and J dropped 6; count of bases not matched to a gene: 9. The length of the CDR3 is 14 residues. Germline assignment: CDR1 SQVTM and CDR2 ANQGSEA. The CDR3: CSVRGLVSRNEQFF. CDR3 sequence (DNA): TGCAGCGTTCGGGGACTAGTCTCTCGCAATGAGCAGTTCTTC.

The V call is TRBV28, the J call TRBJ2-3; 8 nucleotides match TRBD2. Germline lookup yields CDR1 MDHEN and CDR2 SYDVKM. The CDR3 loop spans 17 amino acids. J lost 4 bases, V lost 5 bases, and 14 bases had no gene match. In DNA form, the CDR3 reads TGTGCCAGCAGTCTCTCACCCCCCAGCGGGAGTTCAGATACGCAGTATTTT. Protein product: CASSLSPPSGSSDTQYF. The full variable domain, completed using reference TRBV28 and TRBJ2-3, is DVKVTQSSRYLVKRTGEKVFLECVQDMDHENMFWYRQDPGLGLRLIYFSYDVKMKEKGDIPEGYSVSREKKERFSLILESASTNQTSMYLCASSLSPPSGSSDTQYFGPGTRLTVL.